This T cell receptor (beta chain) is from a study of graft-versus-host responses after intestinal transplantation (dated by TCRdb to about 2021). For the wider study: Recipients received multivisceral, liver-intestinal, or isolated intestinal transplants. Graft-versus-host and host-versus-graft alloreactive T cell clones were tracked in the graft, circulation and bone marrow after intestinal transplantation using bulk TCR-beta CDR3 sequencing. Instead of going to the commercial service, samples from a few later patients were sequenced in-house on an Illumina MiSeq and processed with MiXCR. Every recipient was given anti-thymocyte globulin induction, followed by about three years of maintenance tacrolimus and steroids. Alloreactive clones were identified by sequencing pre-transplant mixed lymphocyte reaction products and comparing them with unstimulated pre-transplant donor and recipient T cells. The cohort enrolled about two dozen intestinal transplant recipients, one of whom was a retransplant, and a few patients without pretransplant specimens were excluded. A peak of at least 4% donor T cells among recipient peripheral blood mononuclear cells was the definition used for donor T cell macrochimerism. General study outcomes and caveats: The conclusions were limited by the relatively low number and heterogeneity of the intestinal transplant patients. In the allografts of patients with donor T cell macrochimerism, GvH to HvG T cell clonal ratios were high. GvH clones turned up in recipient bone marrow, with some appearing earlier in ileal mucosa or blood, a pattern consistent with an intestinal mucosal origin. Early after transplant, peak levels of circulating GvH clones were found to be associated with declines in HvG clones.

The library relied on the immunoSEQ multiplex PCR assay. Adaptive Biotechnologies carried out high-throughput TCR-beta CDR3 sequencing of genomic DNA for most patients. The source study handled its data this way. TCR sequencing data were retrieved from Adaptive's ImmunoSEQ software for around 20 patients, whereas three other patients were processed with MiXCR and VDJtools. CDR3 nucleotide sequences shared between donor and recipient were removed because their origin could not be assigned. At least 2-fold expansion over unstimulated cells and a minimum CFSE-low frequency of 0.002% (template counts) or 0.001% (read counts) were required for clones to be classified as alloreactive. A clone was considered mappable if detected in the sequenced pre-transplant spleen, lymph node, or MLR CFSE-low populations of the donor or recipient. The cumulative frequency of alloreactive clones was calculated as a percentage of all sequences, weighted by copy number. The immuneACCESS repertoire file appears here via TCRdb, limited to in-frame rearrangements. These files lack a portion of the clones; in checked studies, under half of the deficit traces to unresolved V genes, and the cause of the others is not known. Clone size and the V and J calls come from that table; the DNA yielded D and trimming. The sample table records about 29,000 clones; 87% of these occur just once. The ten largest make up around 10% of the sample.

With respect to this clone: Its cognate antigen has yet to be identified. Within one base of it there is no much larger clone, and no base qualities were kept.

The CDR3 measures 14 amino acids from cysteine to phenylalanine. The entry retains the CDR3 DNA only, 42 bases that are in frame from base 1. CDR1 and CDR2 are read off the germline V gene as MNHNS and SASEGT. Relative to germline, V is 2 bases shorter and J is 9 bases shorter, with 14 bases between their ends. Blood samples were collected up to 4 times in the first month after transplant and then at least monthly when available. The receptor was derived from a human patient who received an intestinal transplant, so some T cells may come from the graft donor. The V gene is TRBV6-1 and the J gene is TRBJ1-5; a tentative D call is TRBD1 (6 bases match). The sample consisted of PBMCs, taken around 430 days after intestinal transplantation. The DNA reads as follows: TGTGCCAGCAGTGAAAACAGGGCTGTTGGGCCCCAGCATTTT. It translates as CASSENRAVGPQHF.